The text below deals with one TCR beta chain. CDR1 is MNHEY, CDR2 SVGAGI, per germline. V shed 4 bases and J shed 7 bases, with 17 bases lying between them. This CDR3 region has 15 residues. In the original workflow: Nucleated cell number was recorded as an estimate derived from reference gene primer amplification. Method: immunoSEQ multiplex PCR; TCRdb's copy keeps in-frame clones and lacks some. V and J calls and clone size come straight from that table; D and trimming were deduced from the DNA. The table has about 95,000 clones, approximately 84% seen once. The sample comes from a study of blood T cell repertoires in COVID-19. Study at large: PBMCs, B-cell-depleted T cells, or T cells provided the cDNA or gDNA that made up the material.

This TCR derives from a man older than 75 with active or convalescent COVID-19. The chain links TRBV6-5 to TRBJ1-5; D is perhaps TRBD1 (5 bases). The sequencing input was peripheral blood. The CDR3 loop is CASSSTALPGQPQHF. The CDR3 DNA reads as TGTGCCAGCAGTTCGACAGCTCTGCCAGGGCAGCCCCAGCATTTT.